This TCR beta chain came from a study of blood T cell repertoires in COVID-19. Original analysis: Cell counts per sample came from amplifying reference gene primers. This table comes from immunoSEQ multiplex PCR, and its TCRdb copy is limited to in-frame clones, with some not included. Clonal size and the V and J genes are those of that table, whereas D and trimming came from the DNA. The sample holds approximately 300,000 clones, around 83% seen once. The receptor was derived from a woman between 45 and 65 years old with acute or convalescent COVID-19. Sequencing input: peripheral blood.

CDR3 region: CASSEARGFIQETQYF. CDR3 in DNA: TGTGCCAGCAGTGAAGCTAGGGGATTCATACAAGAGACCCAGTACTTC. This chain joins TRBV6-1 and TRBJ2-5; TRBD1 might be the D (5 bases). V shed 0 bases and J shed 2 bases, with 13 bases lying between them. Germline CDR1 and CDR2: MNHNS and SASEGT. This CDR3 has 16 residues.